This is a list of T cell receptor beta chains from one sample in a study of PD-L1 blockade in urothelial cancer. Sequencing used immunoSEQ multiplex PCR; TCRdb keeps in-frame clones, though not all of them. Seen here are fewer than 30,000 clones, roughly 84% observed once, and the top ten hold around 9.5%. The starting material was PBMCs, obtained around atezolizumab (anti-PD-L1) treatment. The receptors stem from a man aged 65-85 years with urothelial cancer. Both conserved end residues are part of each CDR3. Each record gives: V gene, J gene, clone size, D gene, CDR3 DNA, CDR3 protein. The D gene is left open where the match is weak. Only part of the rows carry a size: once, few, many, or a class if the clone is expanded.

TRBV10-3	TRBJ2-5	.	.	TGTGCCATCAGTGAAAGGTCCGGGGAGACCCAGTACTTC	CAISERSGETQYF
TRBV5-4	TRBJ2-1	few	TRBD2	TGTGCCAGCAGCCCGGGAGGGGGTGCGGATGAGCAGTTCTTC	CASSPGGGADEQFF
TRBV15	TRBJ2-3	.	TRBD1	TGTGCCACCAGCAGGGGGACAGGGGGCAGCGCAGATACGCAGTATTTT	CATSRGTGGSADTQYF
TRBV28	TRBJ1-4	.	.	TGTGCCAGCAGTTTATCTGGGAGCGGTTGGAAACTGTTTTTT	CASSLSGSGWKLFF
TRBV28	TRBJ1-2	.	.	TGTGCCAGCAGTTACGCCGCCAGGGATGTCTATGGCTACACCTTC	CASSYAARDVYGYTF
TRBV5-1	TRBJ1-2	.	TRBD1	TGCGCCAGCACCCCCGAGGGGGCGAGAGGCTACACCTTC	CASTPEGARGYTF
TRBV2	TRBJ1-4	.	.	TGTGCCAGCAGTAAGGACAGCATTAGAAACAATGAAAAACTGTTTTTT	CASSKDSIRNNEKLFF
TRBV28	TRBJ2-7	.	TRBD1	TGTGCCAGCCTTACCCGCGCGCGGACAGGGTACTCCTACGAGCAGTACTTC	CASLTRARTGYSYEQYF
TRBV6-5	TRBJ1-2	once	.	TGTGCCAGCAGTTACTCGCGCTCGTTCACTGACTACACCTTC	CASSYSRSFTDYTF
TRBV7-9	TRBJ1-1	.	.	TGTGCCAGCAGCTCCCAGGGGATGAACACTGAAGCTTTCTTT	CASSSQGMNTEAFF
TRBV7-9	TRBJ2-1	once	TRBD2	TGTGCCAGCAGCTTCATCGGGACTAGCGTCCACAATGAGCAGTTCTTC	CASSFIGTSVHNEQFF
TRBV5-1	TRBJ2-4	.	TRBD1	TGCGCCAGCAGCGAGGGACAGGGGGCGATAGCCCAAAACATTCAGTACTTC	CASSEGQGAIAQNIQYF
TRBV6-5	TRBJ1-4	.	.	TGTGCCAGCAGTTACTTGGAGGGGGAGGGTGAAAAACTGTTTTTT	CASSYLEGEGEKLFF
TRBV7-9	TRBJ2-1	.	.	TGTGCCAGCACTGGCAGGGGATATTACGAGCAGTTCTTC	CASTGRGYYEQFF
TRBV2	TRBJ2-1	.	TRBD1	TGTGCCAGCAGTGAGGTGGGGACAGCTAACAATGAGCAGTTCTTC	CASSEVGTANNEQFF
TRBV6-5	TRBJ2-1	once	.	TGTGCCAGCCGCAGAAACAATGAGCAGTTCTTC	CASRRNNEQFF
TRBV4-1	TRBJ2-1	.	.	TGCGCCAGCAGCCAAAGGCTGGAGTACAATGAGCAGTTCTTC	CASSQRLEYNEQFF
TRBV6-4	TRBJ2-5	.	TRBD2	TGTGCCAGCATGCGACTAGCGGAACAAGAGACCCAGTACTTC	CASMRLAEQETQYF
TRBV5-6	TRBJ2-3	.	TRBD2	TGTGCCAGCAGCTCCTGGTCGACTAGCGGGAAGAGTACGCAGTATTTT	CASSSWSTSGKSTQYF
TRBV7-2	TRBJ2-2	.	TRBD1	TGTGCCAGCAGCCACCGGGACAGGGGCACCGGGGAGCTGTTTTTT	CASSHRDRGTGELFF
TRBV12-5	TRBJ1-2	few	.	TGTGCTAGTGGTTTTGGAGGGGATGGTGGCTACACCTTC	CASGFGGDGGYTF
TRBV11-2	TRBJ2-7	.	TRBD1	TGTGCCAGCAGCCGTACAGGGGACTCCTACGAGCAGTACTTC	CASSRTGDSYEQYF
TRBV7-8	TRBJ2-1	.	.	TGTGCCAGCAGCTTAGCGAGGTACTACAATGAGCAGTTCTTC	CASSLARYYNEQFF
TRBV5-5	TRBJ1-5	.	.	TGTGCCAGCAGCCAGGACAGCAGCAATCAGCCCCAGCATTTT	CASSQDSSNQPQHF
TRBV6-1	TRBJ2-1	.	TRBD2	TGTGCCAGCAGTGAATTTCGGGGGGGGTCCTACAATGAGCAGTTCTTC	CASSEFRGGSYNEQFF
TRBV4-2	TRBJ1-1	.	.	TGTGCCAGCAGCCAAGATCCAGTTAACACTGAAGCTTTCTTT	CASSQDPVNTEAFF
TRBV7-6	TRBJ2-7	.	TRBD2	TGTGCCAGCAGCTTCGGGACTAGCGGAGTCTACGAGCAGTACTTC	CASSFGTSGVYEQYF
TRBV6-6	TRBJ2-7	few	.	TGTGCCAGCAGTCCACGGGGGACCGGGGGAGAGCAGTACTTC	CASSPRGTGGEQYF
TRBV27	TRBJ2-4	.	TRBD1	TGTGCCAGCAGTTTACGGACAGGGTCGAATAACATTCAGTACTTC	CASSLRTGSNNIQYF
TRBV5-1	TRBJ2-7	.	TRBD2	TGCGCCAGCAGCTTGTCTAGCGGGAGGGCCAACGAGCAGTACTTC	CASSLSSGRANEQYF
TRBV15	TRBJ1-2	.	.	TGTGCCACCAGCTCCTCCTATCAGGGGAACTATGGCTACACCTTC	CATSSSYQGNYGYTF
TRBV19	TRBJ1-4	.	TRBD1	TGTGCCAGTAGTAAACAGGGGGCAACTAATGAAAAACTGTTTTTT	CASSKQGATNEKLFF
TRBV30	TRBJ2-6	.	.	TGTGCCTGGAGTCGGGGGAGGCTCTCCTCTGGGGCCAACGTCCTGACTTTC	CAWSRGRLSSGANVLTF
TRBV19	TRBJ2-1	.	.	TGTGCCACCGAACAGGGCGGCTACAATGAGCAGTTCTTC	CATEQGGYNEQFF
TRBV6-1	TRBJ2-1	once	.	TGTGCCAGCAGTTTGGACTGGAATGAGCAGTTCTTC	CASSLDWNEQFF
TRBV5-1	TRBJ2-3	.	.	TGCGCCAGCCAGGGCCAAGCGGGCCTCCCTAGCACAGATACGCAGTATTTT	CASQGQAGLPSTDTQYF
TRBV5-5	TRBJ1-1	.	.	TGTGCCAGCAGCTTGCTAAAGAACACTGAAGCTTTCTTT	CASSLLKNTEAFF
TRBV28	TRBJ1-2	.	.	TGTGCCAGCAGTTTATGGGGCAGACCTAACTATGGCTACACCTTC	CASSLWGRPNYGYTF
TRBV27	TRBJ2-3	.	TRBD2	TGTGCCAGCAGTCTACGGACTAGTCCGGATACAGATACGCAGTATTTT	CASSLRTSPDTDTQYF
TRBV15	TRBJ1-3	.	.	TGTGCCACCAGCAGAGATGAGGGGGAAGCTGGAAACACCATATATTTT	CATSRDEGEAGNTIYF
TRBV5-1	TRBJ1-2	.	TRBD1	TGCGCCAGCACGGTAGGAGGGGGCCACCATGGCTACACCTTC	CASTVGGGHHGYTF
TRBV6-1	TRBJ2-7	.	TRBD1	TGTGCCAGCAGTGAATGGGACAGGGGAGCCCCCTACGAGCAGTACTTC	CASSEWDRGAPYEQYF
TRBV5-1	TRBJ1-2	.	.	TGCGCCAGCAGCGAGGGGGTTAGGATGGGGGGCTACACCTTC	CASSEGVRMGGYTF
TRBV30	TRBJ2-5	.	.	TGTGCCTGGAGCATCCAGGTCCAAGAGACCCAGTACTTC	CAWSIQVQETQYF
TRBV11-2	TRBJ2-5	.	TRBD1	TGTGCCAGCAGCTGGGGACAGCAAGAGACCCAGTACTTC	CASSWGQQETQYF
TRBV6-6	TRBJ2-1	.	.	TGTGCCAGTGTCTCGACAGATTTATACAATGAGCAGTTCTTC	CASVSTDLYNEQFF
TRBV27	TRBJ2-2	.	.	TGTGCCAGCAGTTTATCGACAGCGTTGAACACCGGGGAGCTGTTTTTT	CASSLSTALNTGELFF
TRBV28	TRBJ2-7	.	.	TGTGCCAGCAGCCTGGACGGGGTTTTGGAGCAGTACTTC	CASSLDGVLEQYF
TRBV7-9	TRBJ1-1	.	TRBD1	TGTGCCAGCACCACCAGGACAGGGCCGGACACTGAAGCTTTCTTT	CASTTRTGPDTEAFF
TRBV30	TRBJ2-6	.	.	TGTGCCTGGAGGCGGGGACGGACCTACTCTGGGGCCAACGTCCTGACTTTC	CAWRRGRTYSGANVLTF
TRBV30	TRBJ1-2	.	TRBD1	TGTGCCTGGAGTGTGAAACAGGGGGCAGGCTACACCTTC	CAWSVKQGAGYTF
TRBV5-1	TRBJ1-1	.	.	TGCGCCAGCAGCTTGTTCCCAGGGGAATCCACTGAAGCTTTCTTT	CASSLFPGESTEAFF
TRBV5-1	TRBJ1-1	.	.	TGCGCCAGCAGAACCCAGGGCGGGAACACTGAAGCTTTCTTT	CASRTQGGNTEAFF
TRBV19	TRBJ2-3	.	.	TGTGCCAGTAGCCTTCGCGGGAGCACAGATACGCAGTATTTT	CASSLRGSTDTQYF
TRBV19	TRBJ2-3	.	.	TGTGCCAGTAGTATTGGGGGACACAAGGAAGATACGCAGTATTTT	CASSIGGHKEDTQYF